This entry is about one TCR beta chain. V lost 3 bases and J lost 2, with 17 bases in between. Per the germline V gene, CDR1 is DFQATT and CDR2 is SNEGSKA (reference sequence). This CDR3 contains 15 residues. TCRdb reprocessed the 5' RACE reads via MiXCR and lists one record per CDR3 protein. The sample gives under 300,000 distinct CDR3 sequences, roughly 13% of which show up once; 0.5% to 0.6% is in the top ten. The data were taken from a study of T cells after yellow fever vaccination. This clonotype was sampled from a young man who received the YFV17D yellow fever vaccine. The input for sequencing was CD4+ T cells sorted from PBMCs, taken 45 days after the yellow fever booster vaccination. The V and J genes are TRBV20-1 and TRBJ2-7, with D perhaps assigned TRBD1 or TRBD2 (5 bases each). CDR3 residues: CSASGYAADTYEQYF. The CDR3 DNA sequence: TGCAGTGCTAGTGGATACGCAGCGGACACCTACGAGCAGTACTTC.